A selection of T cell receptor beta chains follows, all from one sample in a study of chemoradiotherapy in HPV16-positive cancers. The table came from immunoSEQ multiplex PCR; TCRdb's copy has only in-frame clones and leaves some out. The table lists 45,000 to 60,000 clones, 90% of them singletons. The specimen was blood, collected from a patient who underwent chemoradiotherapy. The receptor set was obtained from a human donor with HPV-associated anogenital cancer. Each CDR3 is given with its conserved first and last residue. The order of the fields is J gene, V gene, clone size, D gene, CDR3 protein, CDR3 DNA. The D gene is left open where the match is weak. Clone size is given for some rows only: seen once, a few or many times, or a class if the clone is expanded.

j_call: TRBJ2-3; v_call: TRBV6-5; clone_size: NA; d_call: NA; cdr3_aa: CASSRSSTDTQYF; cdr3_nt: TGTGCCAGCAGTAGAAGTAGCACAGATACGCAGTATTTT
j_call: TRBJ1-2; v_call: TRBV19; clone_size: NA; d_call: NA; cdr3_aa: CASSRAGANYGYTF; cdr3_nt: TGTGCCAGTAGTAGGGCAGGGGCCAACTATGGCTACACCTTC
j_call: TRBJ2-7; v_call: TRBV5-6; clone_size: NA; d_call: NA; cdr3_aa: CASSLEVTYEQYF; cdr3_nt: TGTGCCAGCAGCTTGGAGGTCACCTACGAGCAGTACTTC
j_call: TRBJ2-7; v_call: TRBV6-6; clone_size: NA; d_call: NA; cdr3_aa: CASSYPWGGSYEQYF; cdr3_nt: TGTGCCAGCAGTTACCCCTGGGGCGGTAGCTACGAGCAGTACTTC
j_call: TRBJ2-3; v_call: TRBV7-7; clone_size: NA; d_call: TRBD2; cdr3_aa: CASSLGLADTDTQYF; cdr3_nt: TGTGCCAGCAGCTTAGGACTAGCCGACACAGATACGCAGTATTTT
j_call: TRBJ1-2; v_call: TRBV5-6; clone_size: NA; d_call: NA; cdr3_aa: CASSFGQGYGYTF; cdr3_nt: TGTGCCAGCAGCTTTGGGCAGGGGTATGGCTACACCTTC
j_call: TRBJ2-3; v_call: TRBV18; clone_size: NA; d_call: NA; cdr3_aa: CASSPVTGVSTDTQYF; cdr3_nt: TGTGCCAGCTCACCTGTCACAGGAGTGAGCACAGATACGCAGTATTTT
j_call: TRBJ1-6; v_call: TRBV4-2; clone_size: once; d_call: TRBD1; cdr3_aa: CASSQEWTGASPLHF; cdr3_nt: TGTGCCAGCAGCCAAGAGTGGACAGGCGCATCACCCCTCCACTTT
j_call: TRBJ2-3; v_call: TRBV5-4; clone_size: NA; d_call: TRBD2; cdr3_aa: CASSLRTSGATDTQYF; cdr3_nt: TGTGCCAGCAGCTTGAGGACTAGCGGGGCAACAGATACGCAGTATTTT
j_call: TRBJ2-3; v_call: TRBV11-3; clone_size: NA; d_call: TRBD1; cdr3_aa: CASSLQTRDRARDTQYF; cdr3_nt: TGTGCCAGCAGCCTACAGACCCGGGACAGGGCGCGGGATACGCAGTATTTT
j_call: TRBJ1-2; v_call: TRBV19; clone_size: NA; d_call: NA; cdr3_aa: CASSIKGDYNYGYTF; cdr3_nt: TGTGCCAGTAGTATAAAAGGGGACTACAACTATGGCTACACCTTC
j_call: TRBJ2-5; v_call: TRBV18; clone_size: once; d_call: NA; cdr3_aa: CASSQPQETQYF; cdr3_nt: TGTGCCAGCTCACAACCCCAAGAGACCCAGTACTTC
j_call: TRBJ2-7; v_call: TRBV7-8; clone_size: NA; d_call: NA; cdr3_aa: CASTSSPSAYEQYF; cdr3_nt: TGTGCCAGCACCTCTTCCCCCTCAGCCTACGAGCAGTACTTC
j_call: TRBJ2-5; v_call: TRBV6-5; clone_size: NA; d_call: NA; cdr3_aa: CASSSGVETQYF; cdr3_nt: TGTGCCAGCAGTTCAGGGGTGGAGACCCAGTACTTC
j_call: TRBJ2-5; v_call: TRBV4-3; clone_size: NA; d_call: NA; cdr3_aa: CASSQLGRKEETQYF; cdr3_nt: TGCGCCAGCAGCCAACTGGGAAGAAAGGAGGAGACCCAGTACTTC
j_call: TRBJ2-5; v_call: TRBV6-5; clone_size: NA; d_call: NA; cdr3_aa: CASTSDGSWETQYF; cdr3_nt: TGTGCCAGCACCTCAGATGGGAGTTGGGAGACCCAGTACTTC
j_call: TRBJ2-7; v_call: TRBV9; clone_size: once; d_call: TRBD1; cdr3_aa: CASSASGTGSYEQYF; cdr3_nt: TGTGCCAGCAGCGCTTCTGGGACAGGGTCCTACGAGCAGTACTTC
j_call: TRBJ1-2; v_call: TRBV5-6; clone_size: NA; d_call: NA; cdr3_aa: CASSLRGGPYGYTF; cdr3_nt: TGTGCCAGCAGCTTGCGGGGAGGCCCCTATGGCTACACCTTC
j_call: TRBJ2-7; v_call: TRBV4-1; clone_size: NA; d_call: NA; cdr3_aa: CASSQEAQGAYYEQYF; cdr3_nt: TGCGCCAGCAGCCAAGAGGCACAGGGTGCGTACTACGAGCAGTACTTC
j_call: TRBJ2-3; v_call: TRBV7-9; clone_size: NA; d_call: TRBD2; cdr3_aa: CASSFTSGGRPDTQYF; cdr3_nt: TGTGCCAGCAGCTTTACTAGCGGGGGGCGTCCAGATACGCAGTATTTT
j_call: TRBJ1-3; v_call: TRBV19; clone_size: NA; d_call: NA; cdr3_aa: CASSTPSLGNTIYF; cdr3_nt: TGTGCCAGTAGTACCCCATCACTTGGGAACACCATATATTTT
j_call: TRBJ2-3; v_call: TRBV7-2; clone_size: NA; d_call: NA; cdr3_aa: CASSPTGTGNTDTQYF; cdr3_nt: TGTGCCAGCAGCCCGACGGGTACAGGGAACACAGATACGCAGTATTTT
j_call: TRBJ1-6; v_call: TRBV7-8; clone_size: NA; d_call: NA; cdr3_aa: CASSMTQNYNSPLHF; cdr3_nt: TGTGCCAGCAGCATGACACAGAATTATAATTCACCCCTCCACTTT
j_call: TRBJ2-3; v_call: TRBV6-5; clone_size: NA; d_call: NA; cdr3_aa: CASSASSGTQYF; cdr3_nt: TGTGCCAGCAGTGCTAGTTCGGGTACGCAGTATTTT
j_call: TRBJ1-1; v_call: TRBV7-3; clone_size: NA; d_call: NA; cdr3_aa: CASSSAGDTEAFF; cdr3_nt: TGTGCCAGCAGCTCAGCAGGGGACACTGAAGCTTTCTTT
j_call: TRBJ2-3; v_call: TRBV5-1; clone_size: NA; d_call: TRBD1; cdr3_aa: CASSLVGGQATQYF; cdr3_nt: TGCGCCAGCAGCTTGGTAGGGGGACAGGCCACGCAGTATTTT
j_call: TRBJ2-1; v_call: TRBV6-5; clone_size: NA; d_call: TRBD2; cdr3_aa: CASSYSGAGGIVEQFF; cdr3_nt: TGTGCCAGCAGTTACTCGGGAGCGGGAGGAATAGTTGAGCAGTTCTTC
j_call: TRBJ1-1; v_call: TRBV4-3; clone_size: NA; d_call: NA; cdr3_aa: CASSQSRGGTEAFF; cdr3_nt: TGCGCCAGCAGCCAGTCCAGGGGAGGAACTGAAGCTTTCTTT
j_call: TRBJ1-1; v_call: TRBV6-5; clone_size: NA; d_call: TRBD1; cdr3_aa: CASRSLQGRTFF; cdr3_nt: TGTGCCAGCAGATCCCTACAGGGGAGGACTTTCTTT
j_call: TRBJ2-7; v_call: TRBV4-3; clone_size: NA; d_call: TRBD2; cdr3_aa: CASSLGTSGTSDYEQYF; cdr3_nt: TGCGCCAGCAGCCTCGGGACTAGCGGGACATCCGACTACGAGCAGTACTTC
j_call: TRBJ1-2; v_call: TRBV7-9; clone_size: NA; d_call: NA; cdr3_aa: CASSPGDYGYTF; cdr3_nt: TGTGCCAGCAGCCCTGGCGACTATGGCTACACCTTC
j_call: TRBJ1-2; v_call: TRBV5-5; clone_size: few; d_call: NA; cdr3_aa: CASSLDQALGYTF; cdr3_nt: TGTGCCAGCAGCTTGGACCAGGCGCTGGGCTACACCTTC